Following are 29 T cell receptor beta chains from one sample sequenced in a study of shared clonotypes between healthy human individuals. Here immunoSEQ multiplex PCR was the method, and the copy in TCRdb shows in-frame clones only, minus some. The sample carries some 2,000,000 clones, nearly 97% recorded once. Sequenced input: naive CD4+ T cells sorted from blood. The subset was: CD45RA+ positively selected. These receptors all come from a man younger than 35 in good health.

The chain employs TRBV19 and TRBJ1-1; maybe TRBD1 (5 bases). From germline, CDR1 is LNHDA and CDR2 SQIVND (reference sequence). Trimming stripped 8 bases from V and 5 bases from J, with 15 bases between. This CDR3 has 13 amino acids. The CDR3 DNA follows: TGTGCCAGTGGGCAGACAGAACGGACTGAAGCTTTCTTT. It is translated as CASGQTERTEAFF.

V is TRBV25-1 and J is TRBJ1-1, with a possible D match to TRBD1 (6 bases). The CDR3 has 15 residues. The V end was cut by 3 bases, the J end by 0 bases, with 11 bases between. Germline CDR1 reads MGHDK; CDR2 reads SYGVNS. This chain's CDR3 is CASSDGQFMNTEAFF. For the CDR3, the DNA is TGTGCCAGCAGTGACGGACAGTTTATGAACACTGAAGCTTTCTTT.

Concerning this clone itself: Other DNA sequences in this specimen translate into the identical CDR3. The V and J genes are TRBV18 and TRBJ2-1, with D possibly matching TRBD1 (5 bases). V lost 0 bases and J lost 5, with 5 bases in between. CDR1 and CDR2 from the germline V gene are KGHSH and LQKENI. The CDR3 totals 13 residues. Written as DNA, the CDR3 is TGTGCCAGCTCACCACCAGGGGACAATGAGCAGTTCTTC. It codes for CASSPPGDNEQFF.

The rearrangement joins TRBV18 to TRBJ1-5; D is unresolved. The CDR3 extends over 14 amino acids. V lost 2 bases, J lost 1 base, and 6 bases lay in between. Germline V gene sequence: CDR1 KGHSH, CDR2 LQKENI. The CDR3 sequence is CASSPEWSNQPQHF. In nucleotides, the CDR3 is TGTGCCAGCTCACCAGAGTGGAGCAATCAGCCCCAGCATTTT.

A few counts support this clone. V and J are TRBV5-4 and TRBJ1-2; possible D gene TRBD1, 5 bases. The germline V gene has CDR1 SGHNT and CDR2 YYREEE (reference sequence). Trimming cost V 4 bases and J 3 bases, with 13 bases left between them. This CDR3 contains 14 residues. The CDR3 bases are TGTGCCAGCAGCATAATGGGACTGGACTATGGCTACACCTTC. Residues: CASSIMGLDYGYTF.

The V call is TRBV29-1, the J call TRBJ1-1, with D tentatively TRBD1 (6 bases). Germline V CDR1 and CDR2: SQVTM, ANQGSEA. Trimming removed 3 bases at V and 1 base at J, with 9 bases between. This CDR3 has 13 amino acids. The CDR3 here is CSVDEGGNTEAFF. CDR3 nucleotides: TGCAGCGTTGATGAAGGGGGGAACACTGAAGCTTTCTTT.

V usage is TRBV7-3 and J usage is TRBJ2-5; TRBD2 matches at 11 bases. CDR1 and CDR2 from the germline V gene are SGHTA and FQGTGA. The CDR3 sequence is 14 residues long. Losses at the gene ends were 5 bases for V and 9 bases for J; bases not matched to a gene: 8. DNA for the CDR3: TGTGCCAGCAGCAATTCCGGGACTAGCGGCTCCCAGTACTTC. As protein: CASSNSGTSGSQYF. The entire variable domain, with the rest obtained from reference TRBV7-3 and TRBJ2-5, is as follows: GAGVSQTPSNKVTEKGKYVELRCDPISGHTALYWYRQSLGQGPEFLIYFQGTGAADDSGLPNDRFFAVRPEGSVSTLKIQRTERGDSAVYLCASSNSGTSGSQYFGPGTRLLVL.

This chain connects TRBV4-1 to TRBJ2-5, with a weak D call TRBD2 (6 bases). The germline V and J ends were trimmed by 0 bases and 0 bases, with 11 bases remaining between them. Germline V gene sequence: CDR1 MGHRA, CDR2 YSYEKL. The CDR3 is 16 residues long. CDR3 coding DNA: TGCGCCAGCAGCCAAGAGGCGGGGCCATACCAAGAGACCCAGTACTTC. Translating it yields CASSQEAGPYQETQYF.

This chain links TRBV5-4 with TRBJ2-5; a weak D match, TRBD2 (6 bases). Trimming removed 1 base at V and 2 bases at J, with 15 bases between. The CDR3 runs 16 residues. Germline loops: CDR1 SGHNT, CDR2 YYREEE (reference sequence). The CDR3 coding sequence is TGTGCCAGCAGCTTGTTTGGCGGGGATATTCAAGAGACCCAGTACTTC. Its protein product is CASSLFGGDIQETQYF.

Concerning this clone itself: Distinct nucleotide sequences in the sample also encode this CDR3. The rearrangement uses TRBV18 and TRBJ2-5; D is possibly TRBD1 (6 bases). The germline V and J ends were trimmed by 3 bases and 4 bases, with 12 bases remaining between them. The CDR3 runs 14 residues. Looked up from germline, CDR1 is KGHSH and CDR2 is LQKENI. This CDR3 reads CASSPPGVGETQYF. The CDR3 coding sequence is TGTGCCAGCTCACCTCCAGGGGTTGGAGAGACCCAGTACTTC.

The J gene is TRBJ2-5, the V gene TRBV5-1; a possible D gene is TRBD1 (6 bases). Germline loops: CDR1 SGHRS, CDR2 YFSETQ. The CDR3 is made up of 15 amino acids. Trimming stripped 4 bases from V and 1 base from J, with 14 bases between. CDR3 nucleotides: TGCGCCAGCAGCGCCTGGACAGCGGCCCAAGAGACCCAGTACTTC. Encoded protein: CASSAWTAAQETQYF.

This chain connects TRBV29-1 to TRBJ1-5, with D possibly TRBD1 on 6 matching bases. Trimming shortened V by 6 bases and J by 11 bases, and 17 bases separated the two germline ends. This CDR3 is 12 amino acids long. Per the germline V gene, CDR1 is SQVTM and CDR2 is ANQGSEA. Here the CDR3 DNA reads TGCAGCGTGTCACAGGGCTTAGGGTCCCAGCATTTT. It is translated as CSVSQGLGSQHF.

This sequence joins TRBV6-1 and TRBJ1-3, with D hard to call. Deletions cut 5 bases from V and 0 bases from J, with 8 bases between. CDR3 size: 14 residues. The V gene's germline CDR1 is MNHNS and CDR2 SASEGT. For the CDR3, the DNA is TGTGCCAGCAGTCCACTTAGCTCTGGAAACACCATATATTTT. Residues: CASSPLSSGNTIYF.

This chain uses TRBV2 with TRBJ1-1; no clear D gene. CDR1 SNHLY and CDR2 FYNNEI come from the germline V gene. Trimming cost V 6 bases and J 5 bases, with 13 bases left between them. The CDR3 runs 13 residues. The CDR3 bases are TGTGCCAGCAGCGGTCAATCTAAGACTGAAGCTTTCTTT. It translates to CASSGQSKTEAFF.

In regard to this clone: The same CDR3 arises from other DNA sequences in this sample as well. The chain combines TRBV2 with TRBJ2-7; D ambiguous. Per the germline V gene, CDR1 is SNHLY and CDR2 is FYNNEI. The CDR3 covers 11 residues. With 1 base removed from V and 4 bases from J, the gap between germline ends came to 2 bases. The CDR3 region has the DNA TGTGCCAGCAGTGAAGAGTACGAGCAGTACTTC. It is translated as CASSEEYEQYF.

V is TRBV5-1 and J is TRBJ1-1; 9 nucleotides match TRBD1. CDR1 is SGHRS, CDR2 YFSETQ, per germline. The ends lost 7 bases at V and 2 bases at J; junction bases unmatched: 9. There are 15 residues in the CDR3. CDR3 bases: TGCGCCAGCCGCGGGGCGACAGGGGGAAACACTGAAGCTTTCTTT. It is translated as CASRGATGGNTEAFF.

V usage is TRBV11-2 and J usage is TRBJ2-7, with TRBD1 as a possible D gene (5 bases). The CDR3 loop spans 15 amino acids. Trimming shortened V by 5 bases and J by 1 base, and 15 bases separated the two germline ends. The V gene's germline CDR1 is SGHAT and CDR2 FQNNGV. CDR3 coding DNA: TGTGCCAGCAGCCGAACCCAGGGTATTTCCTACGAGCAGTACTTC. As protein: CASSRTQGISYEQYF.

The J gene is TRBJ2-5, the V gene TRBV6-5, with 11 positions matching TRBD1. Germline CDR1 MNHEY, CDR2 SVGAGI. Germline trimming cut 6 bases from V and 7 bases from J; bases unmatched to any gene: 7. The CDR3 sequence is 14 residues long. The CDR3: CASSPGTGGVTQYF. CDR3 in DNA: TGTGCCAGCAGCCCAGGGACAGGGGGAGTGACCCAGTACTTC.

As regards this clone: The same CDR3 can be traced to other DNA sequences in this sample. The chain carries TRBV5-1 and TRBJ2-5; tentatively, D is TRBD1 or TRBD2 (6 bases each). This CDR3 comprises 14 residues. V was pared by 0 bases and J by 3 bases, with 9 bases between. Germline-derived CDR1 and CDR2 are SGHRS and YFSETQ. CDR3 sequence reads: CASSLGRGEETQYF. CDR3 nucleotides: TGCGCCAGCAGCTTGGGAAGGGGGGAAGAGACCCAGTACTTC.

The chain carries TRBV30 and TRBJ2-3; 11 nucleotides align to TRBD2. The CDR3 runs to 15 residues. J gave up 2 bases and V 4 bases, and 5 bases lay outside the gene matches. CDR1 is GTSNPN and CDR2 is SVGIG in the germline V gene (reference sequence). The CDR3 DNA sequence: TGTGCCTGGACAGGGACTAGCGGTTTCACAGATACGCAGTATTTT. Protein: CAWTGTSGFTDTQYF.

A word on this clone: The junction shows a germline mismatch at one end, possibly a read error. This rearrangement joins TRBV6-1 to TRBJ2-3; TRBD2 matches 7 bases. In germline, CDR1 is MNHNS, CDR2 SASEGT. This CDR3 spans 14 amino acids. CDR3: CASSPSGLTATQYF. The CDR3 DNA follows: TGTGCCAGCAGTCCTAGCGGCCTGACAGCTACGCAGTATTTT.

The gene calls are TRBV28 and TRBJ2-7; 8 nucleotides align to TRBD2. Germline CDR1 MDHEN, CDR2 SYDVKM. The J segment lost 6 bases and the V segment lost 5 bases, leaving 9 bases of the junction unmatched. This CDR3 has 14 residues. The CDR3 protein is CASSQSAGVGEQYF. As DNA, the CDR3 is TGTGCCAGCAGTCAATCAGCGGGAGTGGGCGAGCAGTACTTC. Full variable domain (remainder filled in from reference TRBV28 and TRBJ2-7): DVKVTQSSRYLVKRTGEKVFLECVQDMDHENMFWYRQDPGLGLRLIYFSYDVKMKEKGDIPEGYSVSREKKERFSLILESASTNQTSMYLCASSQSAGVGEQYFGPGTRLTVT.

For this clone: Other DNA sequences in the sample encode the same CDR3. The gene calls are TRBV5-1 and TRBJ2-2; TRBD1 matches at 7 bases. This CDR3 is built from 14 residues. With 0 bases clipped from V and 6 bases from J, the junction kept 2 bases outside the gene matches. Germline values: CDR1 SGHRS, CDR2 YFSETQ. CDR3 DNA: TGCGCCAGCAGCTTGGGTCAGGGGGCCGGGGAGCTGTTTTTT. It translates to CASSLGQGAGELFF.

The J gene is TRBJ2-5, the V gene TRBV7-6, with TRBD2 matching 8 bases. Germline V CDR1 and CDR2: SGHVS, FNYEAQ. The CDR3 runs 13 residues. Germline trimming cut 8 bases from V and 0 bases from J; bases unmatched to any gene: 2. The CDR3 here is CASSSGYQETQYF. In DNA form, the CDR3 reads TGTGCCAGCTCTAGCGGGTACCAAGAGACCCAGTACTTC.

On this clone: Distinct nucleotide sequences in the sample also encode this CDR3. The chain couples TRBV10-3 to TRBJ2-7, with TRBD2 matching over 8 bases. CDR3 length equals 15 residues. CDR1 and CDR2 from the germline V gene are ENHRY and SYGVKD. V lost 3 bases, J lost 0 bases, and 4 bases stayed unmatched. The CDR3 coding sequence is TGTGCCATCAGTGAATCGGGGGGGAGCTCCTACGAGCAGTACTTC. Translated: CAISESGGSSYEQYF.

The J gene is TRBJ1-6, the V gene TRBV6-1; 7 bases are shared with TRBD1. From germline, CDR1 is MNHNS and CDR2 SASEGT. The CDR3 length is 15 residues. Trimming at V came to 7 bases and at J to 4 bases, leaving 7 bases not matched to a gene. This CDR3 is CASTSGQAYNSPLHF. CDR3 nucleotides: TGTGCCAGCACTTCCGGACAGGCGTATAATTCACCCCTCCACTTT.

This clone was detected once. V and J are TRBV7-6 and TRBJ2-1, with 8 nucleotides matching TRBD2. Germline CDR1 SGHVS, CDR2 FNYEAQ. J lost 8 bases, V lost 1 base, and 7 bases had no gene match. The CDR3 totals 15 residues. The CDR3 spells CASSLVAGLSDEQFF. DNA for the CDR3: TGTGCCAGCAGCTTAGTAGCGGGGCTTTCGGATGAGCAGTTCTTC.

This chain links TRBV7-9 with TRBJ2-2; D ambiguous. CDR3 length equals 15 residues. The V and J ends lost 5 bases and 2 bases respectively, with 12 bases between them. Germline V lookup: CDR1 SEHNR, CDR2 FQNEAQ (reference sequence). The CDR3, as DNA: TGTGCCAGCAGCATCGGGCGGTTCAACACCGGGGAGCTGTTTTTT. This gives the protein CASSIGRFNTGELFF.

The rearrangement links TRBV2 to TRBJ1-2; 8 bases fit TRBD1. Looked up from germline, CDR1 is SNHLY and CDR2 is FYNNEI. Trimming removed 5 bases from V and 8 bases from J; junction bases left unmatched: 7. The CDR3 is 13 amino acids. The CDR3 spells CASSSQGARGYTF. In DNA form, the CDR3 reads TGTGCCAGCAGTTCCCAGGGGGCGCGGGGCTACACCTTC.